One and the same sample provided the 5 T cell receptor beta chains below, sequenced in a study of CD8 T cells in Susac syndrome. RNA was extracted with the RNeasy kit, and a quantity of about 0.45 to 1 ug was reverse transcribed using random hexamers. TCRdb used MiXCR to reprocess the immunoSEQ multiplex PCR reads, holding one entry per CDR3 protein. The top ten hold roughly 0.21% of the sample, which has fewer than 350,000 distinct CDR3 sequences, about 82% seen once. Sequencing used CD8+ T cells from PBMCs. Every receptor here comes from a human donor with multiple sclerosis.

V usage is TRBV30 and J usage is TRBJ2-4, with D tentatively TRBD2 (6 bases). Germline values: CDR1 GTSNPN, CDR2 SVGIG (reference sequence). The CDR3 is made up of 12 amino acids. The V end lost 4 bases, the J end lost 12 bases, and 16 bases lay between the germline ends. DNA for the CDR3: TGTGCCTGGACAGGGATGGGGAGGACTCAGTACTTC. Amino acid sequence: CAWTGMGRTQYF.

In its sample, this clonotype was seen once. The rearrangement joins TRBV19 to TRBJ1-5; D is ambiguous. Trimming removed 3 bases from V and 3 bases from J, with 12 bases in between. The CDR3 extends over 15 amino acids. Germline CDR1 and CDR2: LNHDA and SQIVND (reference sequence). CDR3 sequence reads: CASSIGSDYNQPQHF. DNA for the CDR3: TGTGCCAGTAGTATTGGGTCGGATTACAATCAGCCCCAGCATTTT.

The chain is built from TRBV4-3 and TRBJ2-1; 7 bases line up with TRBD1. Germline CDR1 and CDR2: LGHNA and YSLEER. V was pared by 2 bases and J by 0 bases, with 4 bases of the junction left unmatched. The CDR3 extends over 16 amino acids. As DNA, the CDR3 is TGCGCCAGCAGCCAACGACCAGGGGGCTCCTACAATGAGCAGTTCTTC. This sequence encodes CASSQRPGGSYNEQFF.

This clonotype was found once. The CDR3 DNA reads TGTGCCAGTATGAGGACAGGGAGCCAAGAGACCCAGTACTTC. Amino acids: CASMRTGSQETQYF. The rearrangement uses TRBV19 and TRBJ2-5; 8 nucleotides match TRBD1. CDR1 is LNHDA and CDR2 is SQIVND in the germline V gene (reference sequence). Losses at the gene ends were 7 bases for V and 1 base for J; bases not matched to a gene: 5. The CDR3 loop spans 14 amino acids.

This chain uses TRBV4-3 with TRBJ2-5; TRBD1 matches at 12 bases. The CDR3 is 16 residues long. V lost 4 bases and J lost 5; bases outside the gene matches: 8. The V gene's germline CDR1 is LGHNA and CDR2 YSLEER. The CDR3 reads CASSPGRDRGRETQYF. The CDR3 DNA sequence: TGCGCCAGCAGCCCCGGCCGGGACAGGGGGCGGGAGACCCAGTACTTC.